Reported below is one T cell receptor (beta chain). The antigen this receptor binds is unknown. It has no much larger one-base neighbor in the sample; base qualities were not kept. The immunoSEQ Assay was used to sequence TCR beta CDR3 regions from DNA. In the authors' own workflow: T cell density was computed as TCR beta template counts normalized to usable DNA estimated by amplifying housekeeping genes. The preseqR package was used to estimate richness by extrapolating to 400,000 templates for PBMC samples and to 120,000 templates for tissue samples. Clonality was calculated as one minus Pielou's evenness. Tissue-enriched TCRs were identified by differential abundance testing using productive amino-acid clonotypes, minimum total count 5 and alpha 0.1. The Jaccard Index and the Morisita Overlap Index were used to measure how much the repertoires overlapped between compartments. GLIPH grouped TCR beta CDR3s together with public tetramer-defined viral CDR3s, and a viral motif had to include at least three viral sequences and show V-gene enrichment. TCRdb re-hosts the immuneACCESS table, in-frame sequences only. Its copies lack some clones; in the studies checked, an unresolved V gene accounts for under half of them, and the cause for the rest is not known. The V and J calls and clone size are taken from that table; D and trimming were inferred from the DNA. The sample table records 50,000 to 60,000 clones; roughly 75% of these occur just once. The ten largest clones add up to around 4% of the sample.

At diagnosis, peripheral blood, uninvolved tumor-adjacent lung and tumor were collected and stored as a combination of fresh-frozen and FFPE material. For TCR repertoire profiling, blood samples were analyzed as peripheral blood mononuclear cells. Per the germline V gene, MNHEY is the CDR1 and SVGAGI is the CDR2. V is reduced by 2 bases and J by 1 base, leaving a spacing of 8 bases between them. From its cysteine to its phenylalanine, the CDR3 spans 15 amino acids. The kept DNA is CDR3 alone, 45 bases in frame from the first base. The entry originates in a study of T cells in localized non-small cell lung cancer (TCRdb year 2020). Broadly, across the study: T cell repertoires of more than 200 early-stage NSCLC patients were analyzed, with tumors being compared against uninvolved tumor-adjacent lungs. NSCLC patients had a mean age of roughly 66 years, and more than 120 were male and more than 90 female. The cohort consisted of 200 to 300 treatment-naive NSCLC patients whose localized lung tumors had been resected. General conclusions and limits of the study: Since the design was exploratory, TCR variables were selected using unadjusted p-values with no false-discovery rate correction. Multi-region tumor sequencing was not performed, so intratumor heterogeneity could not be excluded. A median of roughly 60 of the top 100 tumor clones turned up in the paired uninvolved adjacent lung, and 25 to 30 of those clones also ranked among the top 100 of that same adjacent lung. Higher T cell density in blood was associated with longer overall survival, whereas higher clonality in adjacent lung was associated with shorter survival. The highest T cell clonality was observed in uninvolved tumor-adjacent lung, where clonality exceeded that of tumor, suggesting that antigenic responses were more focused in uninvolved tumor-adjacent lung.

This sample comprised PBMCs, obtained before any cancer treatment. The receptor chain draws on TRBV6-5 and TRBJ2-2; the D gene identity is not certain. The receptor's source is a woman between 35 and 70 years old with stage II lung adenocarcinoma. This receptor has the CDR3 CASSYGRLNTGELFF. The DNA sequence is as follows: TGTGCCAGCAGTTACGGGCGACTGAACACCGGGGAGCTGTTTTTT.